This T cell receptor beta chain was obtained from a study of shared clonotypes between healthy human individuals. The assay was immunoSEQ multiplex PCR, and TCRdb's table has in-frame clones only and misses some. The data show millions of clones, about 93% seen once. CD45RO-negative, CCR7-positively selected cells formed the naive CD8 fraction, excluding terminally differentiated effector memory CD45RA+ cells. The sequenced material came from naive CD8+ T cells from PBMCs. The sequence was obtained from a man between 18 and 29 years old in good health. Some clones in this sample may be carry-over from other donors' samples.

The CDR3 is CASSSRGQGETQYF. CDR3 nucleotides: TGTGCCAGCAGTTCCAGGGGGCAGGGAGAGACCCAGTACTTC. V gene TRBV6-5 combines with J gene TRBJ2-5, with 8 bases lining up with TRBD1. V lost 4 bases to trimming and J lost 4 bases; unmatched junction nucleotides: 5. The CDR3 is 14 amino acids. From germline, CDR1 is MNHEY and CDR2 SVGAGI.